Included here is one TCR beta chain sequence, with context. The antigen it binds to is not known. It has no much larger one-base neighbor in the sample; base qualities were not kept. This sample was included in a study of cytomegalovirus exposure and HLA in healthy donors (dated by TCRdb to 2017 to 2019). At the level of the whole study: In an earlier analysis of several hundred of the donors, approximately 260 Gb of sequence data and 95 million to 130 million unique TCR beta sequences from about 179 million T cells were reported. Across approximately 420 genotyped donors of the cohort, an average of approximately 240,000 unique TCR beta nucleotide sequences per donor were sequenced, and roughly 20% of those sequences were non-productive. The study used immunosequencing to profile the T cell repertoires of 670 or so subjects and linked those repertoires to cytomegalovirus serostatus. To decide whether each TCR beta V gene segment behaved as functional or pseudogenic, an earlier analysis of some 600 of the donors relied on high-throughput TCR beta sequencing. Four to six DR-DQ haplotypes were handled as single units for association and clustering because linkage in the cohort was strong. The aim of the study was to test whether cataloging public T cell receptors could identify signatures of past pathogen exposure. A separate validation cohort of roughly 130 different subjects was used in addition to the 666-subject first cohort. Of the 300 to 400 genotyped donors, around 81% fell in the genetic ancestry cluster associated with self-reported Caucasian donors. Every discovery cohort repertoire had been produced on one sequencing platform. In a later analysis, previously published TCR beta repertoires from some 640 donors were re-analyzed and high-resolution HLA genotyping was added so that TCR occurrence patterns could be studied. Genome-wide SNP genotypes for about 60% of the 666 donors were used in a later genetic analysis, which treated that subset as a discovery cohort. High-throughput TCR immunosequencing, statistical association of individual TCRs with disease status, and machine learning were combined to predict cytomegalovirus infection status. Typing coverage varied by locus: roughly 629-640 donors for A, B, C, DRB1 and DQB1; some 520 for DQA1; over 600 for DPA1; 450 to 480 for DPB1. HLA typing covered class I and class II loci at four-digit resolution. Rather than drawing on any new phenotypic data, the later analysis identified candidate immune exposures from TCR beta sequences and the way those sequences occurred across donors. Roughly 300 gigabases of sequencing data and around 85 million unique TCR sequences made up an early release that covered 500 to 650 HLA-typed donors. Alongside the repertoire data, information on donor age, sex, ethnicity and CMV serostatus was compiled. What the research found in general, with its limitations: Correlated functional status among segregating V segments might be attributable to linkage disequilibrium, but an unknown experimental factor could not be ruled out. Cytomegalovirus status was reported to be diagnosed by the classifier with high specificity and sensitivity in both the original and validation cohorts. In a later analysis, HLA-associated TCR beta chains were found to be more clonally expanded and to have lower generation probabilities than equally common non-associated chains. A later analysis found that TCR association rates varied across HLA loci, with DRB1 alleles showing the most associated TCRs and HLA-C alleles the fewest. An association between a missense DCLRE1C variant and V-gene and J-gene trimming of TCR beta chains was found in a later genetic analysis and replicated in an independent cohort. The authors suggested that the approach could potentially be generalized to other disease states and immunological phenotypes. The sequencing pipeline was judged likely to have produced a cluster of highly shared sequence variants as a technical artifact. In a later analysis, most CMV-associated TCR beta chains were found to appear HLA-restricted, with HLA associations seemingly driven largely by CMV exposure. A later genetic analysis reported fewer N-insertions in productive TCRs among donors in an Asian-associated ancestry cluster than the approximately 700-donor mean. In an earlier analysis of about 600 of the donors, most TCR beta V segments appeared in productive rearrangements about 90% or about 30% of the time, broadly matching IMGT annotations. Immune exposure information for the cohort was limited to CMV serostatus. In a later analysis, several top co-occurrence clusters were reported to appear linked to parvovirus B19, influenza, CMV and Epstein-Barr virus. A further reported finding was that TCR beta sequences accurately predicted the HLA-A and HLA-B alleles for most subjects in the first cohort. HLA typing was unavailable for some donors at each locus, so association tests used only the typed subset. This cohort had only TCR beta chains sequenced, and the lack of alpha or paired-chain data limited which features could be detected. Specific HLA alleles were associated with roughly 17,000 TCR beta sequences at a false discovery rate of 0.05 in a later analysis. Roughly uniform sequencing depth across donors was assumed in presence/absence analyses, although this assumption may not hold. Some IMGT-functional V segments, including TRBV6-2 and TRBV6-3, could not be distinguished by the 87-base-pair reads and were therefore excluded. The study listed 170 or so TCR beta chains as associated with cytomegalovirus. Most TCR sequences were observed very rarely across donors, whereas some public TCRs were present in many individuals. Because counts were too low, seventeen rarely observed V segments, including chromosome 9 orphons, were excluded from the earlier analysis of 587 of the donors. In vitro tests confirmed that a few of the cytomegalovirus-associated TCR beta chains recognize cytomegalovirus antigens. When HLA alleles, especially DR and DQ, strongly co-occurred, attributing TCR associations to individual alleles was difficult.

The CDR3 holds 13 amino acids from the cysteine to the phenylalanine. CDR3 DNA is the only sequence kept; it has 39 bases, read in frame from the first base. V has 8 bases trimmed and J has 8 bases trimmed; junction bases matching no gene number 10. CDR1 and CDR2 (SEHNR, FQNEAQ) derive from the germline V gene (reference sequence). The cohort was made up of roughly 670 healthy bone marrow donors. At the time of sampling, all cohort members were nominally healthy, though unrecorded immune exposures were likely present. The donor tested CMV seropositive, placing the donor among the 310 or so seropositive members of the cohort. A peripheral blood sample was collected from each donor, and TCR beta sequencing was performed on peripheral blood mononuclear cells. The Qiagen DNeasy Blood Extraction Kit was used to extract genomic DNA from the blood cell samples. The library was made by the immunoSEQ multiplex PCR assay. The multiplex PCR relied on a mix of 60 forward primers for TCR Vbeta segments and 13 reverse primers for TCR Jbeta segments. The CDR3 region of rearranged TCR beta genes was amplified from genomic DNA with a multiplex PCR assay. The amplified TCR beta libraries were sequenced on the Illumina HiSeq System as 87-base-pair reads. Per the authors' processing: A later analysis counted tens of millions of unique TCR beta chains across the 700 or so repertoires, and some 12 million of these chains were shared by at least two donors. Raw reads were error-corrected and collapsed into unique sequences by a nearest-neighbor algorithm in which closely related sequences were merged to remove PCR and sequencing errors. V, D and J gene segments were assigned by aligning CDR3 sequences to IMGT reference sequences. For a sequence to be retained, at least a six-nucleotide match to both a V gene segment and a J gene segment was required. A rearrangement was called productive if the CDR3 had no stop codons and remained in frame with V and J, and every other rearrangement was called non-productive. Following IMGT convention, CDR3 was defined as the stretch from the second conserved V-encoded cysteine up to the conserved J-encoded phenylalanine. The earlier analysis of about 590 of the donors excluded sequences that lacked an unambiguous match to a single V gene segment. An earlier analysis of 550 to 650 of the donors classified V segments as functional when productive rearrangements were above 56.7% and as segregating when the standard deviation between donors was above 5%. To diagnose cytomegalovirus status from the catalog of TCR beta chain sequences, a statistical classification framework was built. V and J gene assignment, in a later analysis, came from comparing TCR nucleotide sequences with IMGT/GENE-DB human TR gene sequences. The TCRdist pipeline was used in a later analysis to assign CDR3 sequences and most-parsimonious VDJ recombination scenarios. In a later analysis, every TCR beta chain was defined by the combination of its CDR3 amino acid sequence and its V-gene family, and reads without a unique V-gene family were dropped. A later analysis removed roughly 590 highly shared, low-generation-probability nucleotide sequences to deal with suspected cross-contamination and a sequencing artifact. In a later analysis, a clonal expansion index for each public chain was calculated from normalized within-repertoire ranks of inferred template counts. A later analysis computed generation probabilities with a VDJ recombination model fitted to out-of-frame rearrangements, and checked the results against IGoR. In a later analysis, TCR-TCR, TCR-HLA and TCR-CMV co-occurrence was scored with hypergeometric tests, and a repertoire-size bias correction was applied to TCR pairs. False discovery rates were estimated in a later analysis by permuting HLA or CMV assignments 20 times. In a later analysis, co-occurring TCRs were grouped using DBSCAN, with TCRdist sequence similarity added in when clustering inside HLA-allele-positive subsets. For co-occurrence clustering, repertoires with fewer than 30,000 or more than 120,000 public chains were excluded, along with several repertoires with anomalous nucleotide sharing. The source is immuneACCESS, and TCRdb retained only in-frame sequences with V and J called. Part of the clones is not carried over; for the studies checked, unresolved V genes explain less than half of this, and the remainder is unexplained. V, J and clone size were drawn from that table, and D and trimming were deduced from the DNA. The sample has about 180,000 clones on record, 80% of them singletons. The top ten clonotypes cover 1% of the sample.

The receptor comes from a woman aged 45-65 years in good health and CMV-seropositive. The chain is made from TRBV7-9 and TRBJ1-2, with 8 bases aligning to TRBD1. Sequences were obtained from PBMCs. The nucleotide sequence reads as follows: TGTGCCAGCTCCCATACGGACAGGGACGGCTACACCTTC. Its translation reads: CASSHTDRDGYTF.